This TCR beta chain stems from a study of Graves' ophthalmopathy and Graves' hyperthyroidism. General study results and limits: Detected in blood as well were most expanded thyroid clonotypes with frequency above 0.001. With a specificity of about 75% and a sensitivity of approximately 68%, the model predicted ophthalmopathy progression.

For this clonotype: Its antigen remains unidentified.

Diagnostic conclusions were grounded in clinical symptoms, serum thyroxine, TRAb, thyroid ultrasound and orbital computed tomography. RNA transcripts were the template, and TCR beta CDR3 regions were amplified from them. Scientists carried out first-round RT-PCR using HTBI primers and then a second-round multiplex PCR. One entry per CDR3 protein, called by TCRdb with MiXCR from the multiplex PCR reads. The sample has 560,000 or so distinct CDR3 sequences, about two fifths seen once; the top ten hold around 4%. The source of this sequence is an adult man with Graves' hyperthyroidism. The sequenced sample was peripheral blood or thyroid tissue (not recorded which).

Written as DNA, the CDR3 is TGTGCCAGCAGCGTAGTGACAGGGATGGATGGCTACACCTTC. This sequence encodes CASSVVTGMDGYTF. V and J are TRBV9 and TRBJ1-2; TRBD1 aligns across 7 bases. CDR1 is SGDLS, CDR2 YYNGEE, per germline. The CDR3 spans 14 residues. The J segment lost 6 bases and the V segment lost 0 bases, leaving 5 bases of the junction unmatched. Complete variable domain (other parts from reference TRBV9 and TRBJ1-2): DSGVTQTPKHLITATGQRVTLRCSPRSGDLSVYWYQQSLDQGLQFLIQYYNGEERAKGNILERFSAQQFPDLHSELNLSSLELGDSALYFCASSVVTGMDGYTFGSGTRLTVV.